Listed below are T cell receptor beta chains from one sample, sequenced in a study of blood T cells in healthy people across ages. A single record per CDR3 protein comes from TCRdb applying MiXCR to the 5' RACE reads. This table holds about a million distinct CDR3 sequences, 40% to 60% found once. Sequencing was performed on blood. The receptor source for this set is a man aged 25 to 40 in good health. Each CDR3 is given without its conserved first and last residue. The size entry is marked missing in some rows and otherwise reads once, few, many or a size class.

CDR3: ASSQASGFNNEQF
size: once
V: TRBV4-2
J: TRBJ2-1
length: 13

CDR3: ASSLGGETLYEQY
size: NA
V: TRBV27
J: TRBJ2-7
length: 13

CDR3: ASSPTMGGVSNEQF
size: NA
V: TRBV7-9
J: TRBJ2-1
length: 14

CDR3: ASSYSKGTEAF
size: few
V: TRBV6-5
J: TRBJ1-1
length: 11

CDR3: AGSASYEQY
size: NA
V: TRBV30
J: TRBJ2-7
length: 9

CDR3: ASSISSGIQETQY
size: NA
V: TRBV5-1
J: TRBJ2-5
length: 13

CDR3: AIRAGTSGETQY
size: NA
V: TRBV10-3
J: TRBJ2-5
length: 12

CDR3: ASSEGPQEYVGTF
size: once
V: TRBV6-1
J: TRBJ1-1
length: 13

CDR3: ASRTPYNEQY
size: NA
V: TRBV28
J: NA
length: 10

CDR3: ASDRMGSYNEQF
size: NA
V: TRBV28
J: TRBJ2-1
length: 12

CDR3: AISHDSSGANVLT
size: NA
V: TRBV10-3
J: TRBJ2-6
length: 13

CDR3: ASSPTQGQGDAKNIQY
size: few
V: TRBV18
J: TRBJ2-4
length: 16

CDR3: ASSLPRTQNYGYT
size: NA
V: TRBV7-2
J: TRBJ1-2
length: 13

CDR3: ASSQDTVSSYEQY
size: NA
V: TRBV4-3
J: TRBJ2-7
length: 13

CDR3: AWSRWQGYNEQF
size: NA
V: TRBV30
J: TRBJ2-1
length: 12

CDR3: ASSLRLADNEQF
size: NA
V: TRBV6-2/TRBV6-3
J: TRBJ2-1
length: 12

CDR3: ASSSTFDLNTEAF
size: NA
V: TRBV7-9
J: TRBJ1-1
length: 13

CDR3: ASKVGPLFTDTQY
size: NA
V: TRBV5-1
J: TRBJ2-3
length: 13

CDR3: ASSQGSRGRFGDEQY
size: NA
V: TRBV4-2
J: TRBJ2-3
length: 15

CDR3: ASSLGGPLDTQY
size: NA
V: TRBV6-2/TRBV6-3
J: TRBJ2-3
length: 12

CDR3: ASSPAASYNEQF
size: NA
V: TRBV9
J: TRBJ2-1
length: 12

CDR3: ASRSSGTNEQF
size: few
V: TRBV2
J: TRBJ2-1
length: 11